This entry features one T cell receptor beta chain sequence. Repertoires were generated with immunoSEQ multiplex PCR, while TCRdb's copy carries only in-frame clones and drops some. The sample has about 280,000 clones; roughly 90% are singletons. This entry comes from a study of blood T cell repertoires in COVID-19. Study as a whole: Both acute and convalescent COVID-19 samples were obtained from the United States, Italy and Spain. PBMCs, B-cell-depleted T cells, or T cells were the source of the cDNA or gDNA that made up the material.

The CDR3 runs 17 residues. The chain uses TRBV21-1 and TRBJ2-7; the D call TRBD2 from the table was never checked on the DNA. TRBV21-1 is a pseudogene. Sequenced: peripheral blood. This TCR was sampled from a woman between 40 and 55 years old who had recovered from COVID-19. Here the CDR3 DNA reads TGTGCCAGCAGGGGACTAGCGGGAGCTTTCGGTTCCGACGAGCAGTACTTC. Its translation is CASRGLAGAFGSDEQYF.